One TCR beta chain is described in this entry. The sample originates from a study of shared clonotypes between healthy human individuals. Terminally differentiated effector memory CD45RA+ cells were left out of the naive CD8 fraction, which was CD45RO-negative and positively selected for CCR7. Only in-frame clones appear in the TCRdb table, and some are missing; sequencing was by immunoSEQ multiplex PCR. The top ten hold 0.2% to 0.25% of the sample, which has about 800,000 clones, around 96% seen once. V gave up 5 bases and J gave up 0 bases, with 15 bases separating them. Germline values: CDR1 SGHRS, CDR2 YFSETQ. The CDR3 runs 15 residues.

This TCR derives from a man aged 25-45 years in good health. Material: naive CD8+ T cells sorted from blood. V usage is TRBV5-1 and J usage is TRBJ2-7; D may match TRBD1 or TRBD2 (5 bases each). The CDR3 protein is CASRGENSISYEQYF. In DNA form, the CDR3 reads TGCGCCAGCAGAGGGGAGAACTCAATCTCCTACGAGCAGTACTTC.